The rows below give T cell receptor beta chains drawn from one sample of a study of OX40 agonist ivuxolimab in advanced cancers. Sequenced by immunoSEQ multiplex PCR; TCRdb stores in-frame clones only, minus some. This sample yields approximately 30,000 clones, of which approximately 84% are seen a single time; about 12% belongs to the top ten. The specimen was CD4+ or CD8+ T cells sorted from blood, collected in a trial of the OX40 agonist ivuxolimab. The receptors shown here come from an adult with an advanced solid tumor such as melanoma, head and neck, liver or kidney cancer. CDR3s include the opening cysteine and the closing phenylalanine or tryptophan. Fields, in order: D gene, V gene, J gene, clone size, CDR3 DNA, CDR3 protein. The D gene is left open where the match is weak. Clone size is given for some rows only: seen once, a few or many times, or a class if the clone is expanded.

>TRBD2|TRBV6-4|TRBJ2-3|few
TGTGCCAGCAGTGAACTAGCGGGCTACACAGATACGCAGTATTTT
CASSELAGYTDTQYF
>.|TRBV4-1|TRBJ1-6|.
TGCGCCAGCAGCCAAGAGGGCAGGGTAGTCGGGAATTCACCCCTCCACTTT
CASSQEGRVVGNSPLHF
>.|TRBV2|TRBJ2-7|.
TGTGCCAGCGGGGGGTCACAGGGGAATTCCTACGAGCAGTACTTC
CASGGSQGNSYEQYF
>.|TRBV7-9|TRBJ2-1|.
TGTGCCAGCACCGTCTCCGATGAGCAGTTCTTC
CASTVSDEQFF
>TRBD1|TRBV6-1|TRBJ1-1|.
TGTGCCAGCAGCGTGCTTGACAGGGCGAACACTGAAGCTTTCTTT
CASSVLDRANTEAFF
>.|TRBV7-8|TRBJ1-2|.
TGTGCCAGCAGCTTAGGGACAGTCGCAAGCAACTATGGCTACACCTTC
CASSLGTVASNYGYTF
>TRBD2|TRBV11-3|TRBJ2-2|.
TGTGCCAGCAGCTTAGAAGCGGGACTTTACACCGGGGAGCTGTTTTTT
CASSLEAGLYTGELFF
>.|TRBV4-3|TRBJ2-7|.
TGCGCCAGCAGCCAAGGACTAGAGTTCGAGCAGTACTTC
CASSQGLEFEQYF
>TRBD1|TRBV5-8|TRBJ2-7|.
TGTGCCAGCAGCTTGGAGGGGACAGGGGGTGGCTACGAGCAGTACTTC
CASSLEGTGGGYEQYF
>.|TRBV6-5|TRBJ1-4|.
TGTGCCAGCAGTAACACCGGGACAGAAAAACTGTTTTTT
CASSNTGTEKLFF
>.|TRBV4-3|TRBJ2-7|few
TGCGCCAGCAGCCAAAGCTCGACAGGTGAAACCTACGAGCAGTACTTC
CASSQSSTGETYEQYF
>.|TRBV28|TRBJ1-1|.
TGTGCCAGCAGCCTACCGAACACTGAAGCTTTCTTT
CASSLPNTEAFF
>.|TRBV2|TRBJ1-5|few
TGTGCCAGCAGTGGTCTGGGATTTAGCAATCAGCCCCAGCATTTT
CASSGLGFSNQPQHF
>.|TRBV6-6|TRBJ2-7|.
TGTGCCAGCAGTTACTCCTCCGTTGGGGGCTACGAGCAGTACTTC
CASSYSSVGGYEQYF
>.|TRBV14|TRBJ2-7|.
TGTGCCAGCAGCCATTCAGGAGCCAATATCCTAGGCTACGAGCAGTACTTC
CASSHSGANILGYEQYF
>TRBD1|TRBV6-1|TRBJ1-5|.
TGTGCCAGCAGTGGGACAGGGGGGATCAATCAGCCCCAGCATTTT
CASSGTGGINQPQHF
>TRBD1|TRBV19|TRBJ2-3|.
TGTGCCAGTAGTGAAACGGGACAGGGGACAGATACGCAGTATTTT
CASSETGQGTDTQYF
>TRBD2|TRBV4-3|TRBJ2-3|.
TGCGCCAGCAGCCATGGACTAGCGAGCACAGATACGCAGTATTTT
CASSHGLASTDTQYF
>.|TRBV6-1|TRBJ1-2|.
TGTGCCAGCAGTGCTACACAGGACAGTCCCAACTATGGCTACACCTTC
CASSATQDSPNYGYTF
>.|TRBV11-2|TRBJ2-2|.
TGTGCCAGCAGCTTAGTGGGCCAGATGGCCGGGGAGCTGTTTTTT
CASSLVGQMAGELFF
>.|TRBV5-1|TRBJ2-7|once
TGCGCCAGCAGCTCCCTCGAGGGGCACGAGCAGTACTTC
CASSSLEGHEQYF
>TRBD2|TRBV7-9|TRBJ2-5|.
TGTGCCAGCAGCCCCGGGGGGGCCGAGAAAGAGACCCAGTACTTC
CASSPGGAEKETQYF
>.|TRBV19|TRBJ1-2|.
TGTGCCAGTATCCCCGGGACCAGAGGACCCTACTATGGCTACACCTTC
CASIPGTRGPYYGYTF
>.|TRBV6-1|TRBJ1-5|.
TGTGCCACCCGACACCGTGGGGGTATCAATCAGCCCCAGCATTTT
CATRHRGGINQPQHF
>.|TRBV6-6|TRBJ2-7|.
TGTGCCAGCACCGGGGTGCCCTACGAGCAGTACTTC
CASTGVPYEQYF
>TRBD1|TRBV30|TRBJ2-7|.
TGTGCCTGGAGTGGGGACAGGGGTCCCGAGCAGTACTTC
CAWSGDRGPEQYF
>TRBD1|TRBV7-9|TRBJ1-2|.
TGTGCCAGCAGCCAAGGACAGGGGAGGTCCTATGGCTACACCTTC
CASSQGQGRSYGYTF
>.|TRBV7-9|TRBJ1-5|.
TGTGCCAGCAGCTTGTTCAATCAGCCCCAGCATTTT
CASSLFNQPQHF
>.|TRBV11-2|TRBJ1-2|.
TGTGCCAGCAGCTTACGCGGCAGGGATGGCTACACCTTC
CASSLRGRDGYTF
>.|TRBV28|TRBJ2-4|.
TGTGCCAGCACTTTGAGGGGGATTTCCAAAAACATTCAGTACTTC
CASTLRGISKNIQYF
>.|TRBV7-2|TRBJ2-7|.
TGTGCCAGCAGCTTAATTGGGAACTACGAGCAGTACTTC
CASSLIGNYEQYF
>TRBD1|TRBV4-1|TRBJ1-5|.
TGCGCCAGCAGCCTGCTGACAGGGAGCGATCAGCCCCAGCATTTT
CASSLLTGSDQPQHF
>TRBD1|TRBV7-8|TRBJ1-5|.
TGTGCCAGCGGCCCCTACCGGGGGACAGGGAAAAGTCAGCCCCAGCATTTT
CASGPYRGTGKSQPQHF
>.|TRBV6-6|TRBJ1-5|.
TGTGCCAGCGAGGCGTGGAATCAGCCCCAGCATTTT
CASEAWNQPQHF